These 27 T cell receptor beta chains came from one sample sequenced in a study of cytomegalovirus exposure and HLA in healthy donors (dated by TCRdb to about 2017). Libraries came from the immunoSEQ multiplex PCR assay. For the multiplex PCR, a mixture combining 60 forward primers for TCR Vbeta segments and 13 reverse primers for TCR Jbeta segments was used. TCRdb mirrors the immuneACCESS table, restricted to in-frame sequences. Some clones are absent from its copies; in checked studies, under half trace to an unresolved V gene, and the reason for the others is unknown. A total of around 190,000 clones appear in this sample, around 78% of them only once. The ten most abundant clones make up about 1.9% of the sample. Sequenced sample: PBMCs. The receptors shown here come from a man in his thirties or forties in good health and CMV-seronegative.

The chain joins TRBV14 to TRBJ2-1, with 9 bases matching TRBD1. This CDR3 is 15 amino acids long. From germline, CDR1 is SGHDN and CDR2 FVKESK. V dropped 5 bases and J dropped 7; count of bases not matched to a gene: 9. In nucleotides, the CDR3 is TGTGCCAGCAGCGTAGACAGGGGGATCTATAATGAGCAGTTCTTC. This sequence encodes CASSVDRGIYNEQFF.

J is TRBJ1-1 and V is TRBV7-9; D is unclear. The germline V gene encodes CDR1 SEHNR and CDR2 FQNEAQ (reference sequence). Trimming took 5 bases from V and 2 from J, leaving 12 bases between them. This CDR3 contains 14 residues. CDR3 loop: CASSGLGDNTEAFF. The CDR3 DNA is TGTGCCAGCAGCGGTCTGGGAGACAACACTGAAGCTTTCTTT.

The rearrangement links TRBV7-3 to TRBJ1-1, with D possibly matching TRBD1 (6 bases). Trimming took 5 bases from V and 4 from J, leaving 17 bases between them. The CDR3 is 15 amino acids. Germline V lookup: CDR1 SGHTA, CDR2 FQGTGA. DNA of the CDR3: TGTGCCAGCAGCCCCCCAGGGGCAGTGGGCACTGAAGCTTTCTTT. It translates to CASSPPGAVGTEAFF.

This clone was picked up one time. The V gene is TRBV7-2, the J gene TRBJ1-3; D gene uncertain. The CDR3 loop spans 13 amino acids. Germline CDR1 is SGHTA and CDR2 is FQGNSA. Trimming took off 4 bases at V and 2 bases at J, with 6 bases between the two ends. As DNA, the CDR3 is TGTGCCAGCAGCTCCACTACTGGAAACACCATATATTTT. Translated, it gives CASSSTTGNTIYF.

This clone was seen once. A read error may produce the germline difference seen at one junction end. The sample contains more than one DNA sequence encoding this CDR3. The V and J genes are TRBV28 and TRBJ2-7, with 9 nucleotides matching TRBD2. Germline V gene data show CDR1 as MDHEN and CDR2 as SYDVKM. This CDR3 has 14 residues. Written as DNA, the CDR3 is TGCGCCAGCAGTTTCTTCGCGGGAGGGACCGAGCAGTACTTC. Translated, it gives CASSFFAGGTEQYF.

The gene calls are TRBV14 and TRBJ2-1, with 9 bases fitting TRBD2. Trimming cost V 0 bases and J 8 bases; bases outside gene matches: 2. Per germline, CDR1 SGHDN and CDR2 FVKESK. This CDR3 is built from 14 residues. As DNA, the CDR3 is TGTGCCAGCAGCCAAGATACTAGCGGGTATGAGCAGTTCTTC. This codes for CASSQDTSGYEQFF.

The gene calls are TRBV20-1 and TRBJ2-1; D is possibly TRBD1 (7 bases). Trimming shortened V by 3 bases and J by 12 bases, and 12 bases separated the two germline ends. The CDR3 consists of 11 residues. Germline lookup yields CDR1 DFQATT and CDR2 SNEGSKA (reference sequence). Here the CDR3 DNA reads TGCAGTGCTAGTAGACAGGGACTGCAGTTCTTC. Residues: CSASRQGLQFF.

The chain carries TRBV19 and TRBJ1-1; 10 nucleotides align to TRBD1. Per germline, CDR1 LNHDA and CDR2 SQIVND (reference sequence). The CDR3 is made up of 14 amino acids. V dropped 7 bases and J dropped 6; count of bases not matched to a gene: 8. CDR3 residues: CASTNPGTGAEAFF. DNA of the CDR3: TGTGCCAGTACCAATCCCGGGACAGGGGCTGAAGCTTTCTTT.

This clone has just one count. The chain carries TRBV7-9 and TRBJ2-4; D gene uncertain. This CDR3 contains 15 residues. Germline values: CDR1 SEHNR, CDR2 FQNEAQ (reference sequence). V gave up 1 base and J gave up 0 bases, with 7 bases separating them. Here the CDR3 reads CASSLGRLAKNIQYF. CDR3 sequence (DNA): TGTGCCAGCAGCTTAGGCAGATTAGCCAAAAACATTCAGTACTTC.

The genes are TRBV6-6 and TRBJ1-5; the D is unclear. The CDR3 runs to 13 residues. Germline V gene data show CDR1 as MNHNY and CDR2 as SVGAGI (reference sequence). The V end lost 2 bases, the J end lost 7 bases, and 9 bases lay between the germline ends. This chain's CDR3 is CASSYLPGQPQHF. In DNA form, the CDR3 reads TGTGCCAGCAGTTACCTCCCGGGACAGCCCCAGCATTTT.

J is TRBJ2-7 and V is TRBV13; 9 nucleotides line up with TRBD2. Trimming cost V 5 bases and J 5 bases; bases outside gene matches: 7. There are 14 residues in the CDR3. CDR1 and CDR2 (germline): PRHDT, FYEKMQ (reference sequence). As DNA, the CDR3 is TGTGCCAGCAGCCACGGCGGGGGGGCCCACGAGCAGTACTTC. Its protein is CASSHGGGAHEQYF.

V usage is TRBV18 and J usage is TRBJ1-2, with 7 bases matching TRBD1. Germline V gene data show CDR1 as KGHSH and CDR2 as LQKENI. The CDR3 sequence is 14 residues long. V shed 2 bases, J shed 8 bases, and the junction held 8 bases outside the gene matches. CDR3 nucleotides: TGTGCCAGCTCACCAAATGGACAGGTCTCGGGCTACACCTTC. It specifies CASSPNGQVSGYTF.

CDR3 amino acids: CASSGRGGTSGRATGANVLTF. CDR3 nucleotide sequence: TGTGCCAGCAGCGGGAGGGGGGGGACTAGCGGGAGGGCCACTGGGGCCAACGTCCTGACTTTC. The gene calls are TRBV9 and TRBJ2-6, with TRBD2 matching over 16 bases. Trimming took 3 bases from V and 2 from J; bases not matched to a gene: 11. The V gene's germline CDR1 is SGDLS and CDR2 YYNGEE. The CDR3 loop spans 21 amino acids.

In its sample, this clone was seen a few times. The chain couples TRBV4-1 to TRBJ2-3; 9 bases fit TRBD1. With 0 bases clipped from V and 3 bases from J, the junction kept 13 bases outside the gene matches. The CDR3 covers 19 residues. Germline values: CDR1 MGHRA, CDR2 YSYEKL. DNA for the CDR3: TGCGCCAGCAGCCAAGACTCCGGTCTTGGACAGGGGTGGACAGATACGCAGTATTTT. Translating it yields CASSQDSGLGQGWTDTQYF.

This clone has more than one count but fewer than ten. V gene TRBV28 combines with J gene TRBJ1-5, with D possibly TRBD1 on 6 matching bases. Germline V lookup: CDR1 MDHEN, CDR2 SYDVKM. There are 15 residues in the CDR3. Between the trimmed V and J ends, which lost 5 bases and 1 base, there was a span of 12 bases. This CDR3 reads CASSEQGKSNQPQHF. Written as DNA, the CDR3 is TGTGCCAGCAGTGAACAGGGAAAGAGCAATCAGCCCCAGCATTTT.

The genes are TRBV5-1 and TRBJ1-1, with 9 bases fitting TRBD1. The CDR3 consists of 15 residues. CDR1 SGHRS and CDR2 YFSETQ come from the germline V gene. V gave up 0 bases and J gave up 4 bases; unmatched junction bases: 4. The CDR3 DNA follows: TGCGCCAGCAGCTTGGAGGGACAGGGTGTCACTGAAGCTTTCTTT. This encodes CASSLEGQGVTEAFF. Together with reference TRBV5-1 and TRBJ1-1, the CDR3 gives the full variable domain: KAGVTQTPRYLIKTRGQQVTLSCSPISGHRSVSWYQQTPGQGLQFLFEYFSETQRNKGNFPGRFSGRQFSNSRSEMNVSTLELGDSALYLCASSLEGQGVTEAFFGQGTRLTVV.

This sequence joins TRBV7-9 and TRBJ2-3; 11 bases line up with TRBD2. V trimming: 4 bases; J trimming: 2 bases; junction bases outside the gene matches: 11. Germline V gene sequence: CDR1 SEHNR, CDR2 FQNEAQ (reference sequence). The CDR3 runs 18 residues. The CDR3, as DNA: TGTGCCAGCAGCTCCGTGGGGAGACTAGCGGGATCCACAGATACGCAGTATTTT. This sequence encodes CASSSVGRLAGSTDTQYF.

The V gene is TRBV19, the J gene TRBJ2-1, with unresolved D. The germline V and J ends were trimmed by 6 bases and 0 bases, with 12 bases remaining between them. The CDR3 totals 15 residues. CDR1 LNHDA and CDR2 SQIVND come from the germline V gene (reference sequence). CDR3 bases: TGTGCCAGTAGCCTAGTTAACCTCTCCTACAATGAGCAGTTCTTC. Translation: CASSLVNLSYNEQFF.

V usage is TRBV7-3 and J usage is TRBJ2-1; TRBD2 matches at 11 bases. Trimming at V came to 5 bases and at J to 4 bases, leaving 1 base not matched to a gene. Per the germline V gene, CDR1 is SGHTA and CDR2 is FQGTGA. The CDR3 runs 14 residues. The DNA for the CDR3 is TGTGCCAGCAGCAGGACTAGCGGGTACAATGAGCAGTTCTTC. Protein sequence: CASSRTSGYNEQFF.

V gene TRBV28 combines with J gene TRBJ2-7; a possible D gene is TRBD1 (5 bases). Germline CDR1 MDHEN, CDR2 SYDVKM. The CDR3 has 16 residues. The ends were cut back, 3 bases at V and 2 bases at J, with 17 bases in the middle. The CDR3 reads CASSFSGIPPTYEQYF. The DNA for the CDR3 is TGTGCCAGCAGTTTCTCAGGGATCCCCCCCACCTACGAGCAGTACTTC.

The V and J genes are TRBV2 and TRBJ2-2; 7 bases are a match to TRBD2. The germline gives CDR1 SNHLY, CDR2 FYNNEI. The CDR3 is 15 residues long. V trimming: 6 bases; J trimming: 0 bases; junction bases outside the gene matches: 4. Here the CDR3 reads CASRGGSSNTGELFF. The CDR3 coding sequence is TGTGCCAGCAGGGGGGGGAGTTCGAACACCGGGGAGCTGTTTTTT.

CDR3: CASSQRQEFPGEQYF. In DNA, the CDR3 is TGCGCCAGCAGCCAAAGACAGGAGTTCCCCGGCGAGCAGTACTTC. This chain uses TRBV4-1 with TRBJ2-7, with a possible D match to TRBD1 (6 bases). In germline, CDR1 is MGHRA, CDR2 YSYEKL. This CDR3 spans 15 amino acids. V lost 2 bases to trimming and J lost 6 bases, with 17 bases between them.

This clone was seen more than once but under ten times. This chain uses TRBV7-2 with TRBJ2-3, with 10 bases matching TRBD2. V shed 8 bases, J shed 4 bases, and the junction held 6 bases outside the gene matches. CDR1 SGHTA and CDR2 FQGNSA come from the germline V gene. The CDR3 runs to 14 residues. The CDR3 region has the DNA TGTGCCAGCGGAACTAGCGGGAAGCCAGATACGCAGTATTTT. Translation: CASGTSGKPDTQYF.

The J gene is TRBJ1-4, the V gene TRBV9; a weak D match, TRBD1 (5 bases). V was trimmed by 4 bases and J by 8 bases, leaving 18 bases between them. The CDR3 length is 15 residues. The V gene's germline CDR1 is SGDLS and CDR2 YYNGEE. The CDR3 DNA reads as TGTGCCAGCAGCTCCAGACATAGGGGCTACGAAAAACTGTTTTTT. Its translation: CASSSRHRGYEKLFF.

The table lists this clone with a count of one. This chain links TRBV28 with TRBJ2-5, with TRBD1 matching over 7 bases. CDR3 length: 12 residues. Germline CDR1 is MDHEN and CDR2 is SYDVKM. The V segment lost 8 bases and the J segment 2 bases; nucleotides outside the gene matches: 2. The CDR3 sequence: CASGGQQETQYF. CDR3 coding DNA: TGTGCCAGCGGGGGACAGCAAGAGACCCAGTACTTC.

The chain recombines TRBV7-9 with TRBJ2-7, with 11 bases identical to TRBD2. Germline CDR1 SEHNR, CDR2 FQNEAQ (reference sequence). Unmatched junction bases numbered 7, after V lost 1 base and J lost 2 bases. The CDR3 sequence is 17 residues long. DNA of the CDR3: TGTGCCAGCAGCTTAGAAGTAGCGGGAGGGAGAACCTACGAGCAGTACTTC. Translation: CASSLEVAGGRTYEQYF.

V usage is TRBV9 and J usage is TRBJ2-2; 9 positions match TRBD2. The CDR3 is 18 residues long. The trim removed 2 bases at V and 0 bases at J, leaving 8 bases unmatched. Germline assignment: CDR1 SGDLS and CDR2 YYNGEE. The CDR3 DNA follows: TGTGCCAGCAGCGTCCTAGCGGGAAGGTCCCCGAACACCGGGGAGCTGTTTTTT. This sequence encodes CASSVLAGRSPNTGELFF.